These T cell receptor beta chains were read from a single sample in a study of shared clonotypes between healthy human individuals. TCRdb's copy holds only in-frame clones and misses some; the assay was immunoSEQ multiplex PCR. The sample comprises approximately 1,500,000 clones, about 96% of which are singletons, and over 1% rests with the top ten. Sequencing used naive CD4+ T cells sorted from blood. The receptors were gathered from a man aged 25 to 45 in good health. The CDR3 runs from the conserved cysteine through the conserved F or W. The D gene is left open where the match is weak. The size entry is marked missing in some rows and otherwise reads once, few, many or a size class.

TRBJ2-7,TRBV5-6,-,-,CASSLKLTSYEQYF,TGTGCCAGCAGCTTGAAGTTGACTAGCTACGAGCAGTACTTC
TRBJ2-1,TRBV7-8,-,-,CASTPARGTSSYNEQFF,TGTGCCAGCACCCCGGCGAGGGGGACGAGCTCCTACAATGAGCAGTTCTTC
TRBJ2-2,TRBV5-5,-,TRBD2,CASSRLAGGLTGELFF,TGTGCCAGCAGCCGCCTAGCGGGAGGACTAACCGGGGAGCTGTTTTTT
TRBJ2-1,TRBV19,-,-,CASSFSGSGHPNNEQFF,TGTGCCAGTAGTTTCTCCGGGAGCGGACATCCAAACAATGAGCAGTTCTTC
TRBJ2-5,TRBV5-1,-,-,CASSLELSRETQYF,TGCGCCAGCAGCTTGGAACTCTCCCGGGAGACCCAGTACTTC
TRBJ2-7,TRBV6-5,-,-,CASSYSRSPHYEQYF,TGTGCCAGCAGTTACTCGCGTTCTCCCCACTACGAGCAGTACTTC
TRBJ2-1,TRBV18,-,-,CASSRNEQFF,TGTGCCAGCTCGAGGAATGAGCAGTTCTTC
TRBJ2-7,TRBV5-4,-,-,CASSLERGAEQYF,TGTGCCAGCAGCCTCGAGCGAGGGGCCGAGCAGTACTTC
TRBJ2-1,TRBV7-6,-,TRBD2,CASSLGERERQFF,TGTGCCAGCAGCTTAGGCGAGCGGGAGCGGCAGTTCTTC
TRBJ2-7,TRBV7-9,once,-,CASSTRGSYEQYF,TGTGCCAGCAGCACCAGGGGTAGCTACGAGCAGTACTTC
TRBJ2-4,TRBV9,-,-,CASSVGTRQNIQYF,TGTGCCAGCAGCGTAGGCACCCGCCAAAACATTCAGTACTTC
TRBJ2-7,TRBV10-1,-,TRBD1,CASRHGGQGAAYEQYF,TGCGCCAGCAGGCACGGAGGACAGGGCGCGGCCTACGAGCAGTACTTC
TRBJ2-5,TRBV11-2,-,TRBD2,CASSFKPLAEETQYF,TGTGCCAGCAGCTTCAAACCACTAGCGGAAGAGACCCAGTACTTC
TRBJ2-6,TRBV29-1,-,TRBD1,CSVRQGALGANVLTF,TGCAGCGTGCGACAGGGGGCATTGGGGGCCAACGTCCTGACTTTC
TRBJ2-7,TRBV25-1,-,-,CASSRGRTGTGNEQYF,TGTGCCAGCAGTAGGGGGAGAACAGGGACGGGCAACGAGCAGTACTTC
TRBJ2-7,TRBV5-1,-,-,CASSFLTQSYSYEQYF,TGCGCCAGCAGCTTTTTAACTCAATCGTACTCCTACGAGCAGTACTTC
TRBJ2-7,TRBV7-6,-,-,CASSLGVADSSYEQYF,TGTGCCAGCAGCTTGGGCGTGGCGGACTCTTCCTACGAGCAGTACTTC
TRBJ1-3,TRBV5-6,-,-,CASSLAGDTGKIATIYF,TGTGCCAGCAGCTTGGCGGGCGATACAGGGAAGATTGCCACCATATATTTT
TRBJ2-5,TRBV12-5,-,-,CASGTNNQETQYF,TGTGCTAGTGGTACAAACAACCAAGAGACCCAGTACTTC
TRBJ2-2,TRBV6-1,-,-,CASSGMRSTGELFF,TGTGCCAGCAGTGGGATGCGGAGCACCGGGGAGCTGTTTTTT
TRBJ2-7,TRBV7-2,few,-,CASSAMDEQYF,TGTGCCAGCAGCGCCATGGACGAGCAGTACTTC
TRBJ1-2,TRBV6-1,once,TRBD1,CASRGTANYGYTF,TGTGCCAGTCGTGGGACAGCTAACTATGGCTACACCTTC
TRBJ1-5,TRBV28,-,-,CASSSQGPNQPQHF,TGTGCCAGCAGTAGTCAGGGGCCAAATCAACCCCAGCATTTT
TRBJ2-3,TRBV5-6,-,TRBD2,CASSLARTSNGTDTQYF,TGTGCCAGCAGCTTGGCCCGGACTAGCAACGGCACAGATACGCAGTATTTT
TRBJ2-3,TRBV11-2,-,-,CASSLGSFLGGGTDTQYF,TGTGCCAGCAGCTTAGGTTCTTTCTTGGGAGGAGGAACAGATACGCAGTATTTT
TRBJ2-7,TRBV5-4,-,TRBD1,CASSPGTQGVVSEQYF,TGTGCCAGCAGTCCCGGCACCCAGGGGGTCGTCTCCGAGCAGTACTTC
TRBJ2-7,TRBV7-2,-,-,CASSLDRRLEEQYF,TGTGCCAGCAGCTTAGACAGACGGCTAGAAGAGCAGTACTTC